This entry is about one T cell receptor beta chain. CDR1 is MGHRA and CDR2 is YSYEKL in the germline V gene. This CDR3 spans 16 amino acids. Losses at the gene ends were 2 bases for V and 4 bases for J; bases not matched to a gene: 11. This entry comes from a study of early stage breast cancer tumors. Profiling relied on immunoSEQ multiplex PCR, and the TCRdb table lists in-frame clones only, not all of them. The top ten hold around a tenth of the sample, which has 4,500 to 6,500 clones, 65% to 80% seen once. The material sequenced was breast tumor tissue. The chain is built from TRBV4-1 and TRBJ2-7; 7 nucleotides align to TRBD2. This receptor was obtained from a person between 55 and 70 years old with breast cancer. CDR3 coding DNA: TGCGCCAGCAGCCAATCTTTTGGCGGGAGTGCGTACGAGCAGTACTTC. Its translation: CASSQSFGGSAYEQYF.